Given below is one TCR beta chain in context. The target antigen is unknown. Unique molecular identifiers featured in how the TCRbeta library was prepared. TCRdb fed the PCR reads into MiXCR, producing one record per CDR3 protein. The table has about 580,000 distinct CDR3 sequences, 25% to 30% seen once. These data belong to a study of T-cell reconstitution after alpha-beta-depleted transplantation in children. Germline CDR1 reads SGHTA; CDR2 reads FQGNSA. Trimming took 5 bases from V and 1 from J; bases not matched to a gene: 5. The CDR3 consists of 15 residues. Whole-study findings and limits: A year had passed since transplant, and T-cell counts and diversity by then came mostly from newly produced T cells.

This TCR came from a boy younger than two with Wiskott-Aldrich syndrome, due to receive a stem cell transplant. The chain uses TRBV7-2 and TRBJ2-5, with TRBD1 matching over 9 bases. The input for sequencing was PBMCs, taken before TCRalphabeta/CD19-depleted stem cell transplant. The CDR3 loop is CASSRGTGPQETQYF. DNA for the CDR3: TGTGCCAGCAGCCGAGGGACAGGGCCCCAAGAGACCCAGTACTTC. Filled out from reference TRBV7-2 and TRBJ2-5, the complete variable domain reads GAGVSQSPSNKVTEKGKDVELRCDPISGHTALYWYRQSLGQGLEFLIYFQGNSAPDKSGLPSDRFSAERTGGSVSTLTIQRTQQEDSAVYLCASSRGTGPQETQYFGPGTRLLVL.